Described below is a single TCR beta chain sequence and its context. Repertoires were generated with immunoSEQ multiplex PCR, while TCRdb's copy carries only in-frame clones and drops some. The sample shows roughly 290,000 clones, around four fifths of them seen only once. The sample originates from a study of blood T cell repertoires in COVID-19. The wider study: Some COVID-19 samples were acute and others convalescent; all came from the United States, Italy and Spain.

The germline V gene encodes CDR1 MDHEN and CDR2 SYDVKM. This CDR3 comprises 15 residues. Trimming removed 6 bases at V and 5 bases at J, with 17 bases between. This chain uses TRBV28 with TRBJ1-5, with a weak D call TRBD1 (6 bases). Sequenced material: peripheral blood. The sequence was obtained from a woman in her forties or fifties with active or convalescent COVID-19. The CDR3 DNA is TGTGCCAGCAGCCCCCCGCGGGGGGCTTATCAGCCCCAGCATTTT. Its translation is CASSPPRGAYQPQHF. The whole variable domain, filled in from reference TRBV28 and TRBJ1-5, reads DVKVTQSSRYLVKRTGEKVFLECVQDMDHENMFWYRQDPGLGLRLIYFSYDVKMKEKGDIPEGYSVSREKKERFSLILESASTNQTSMYLCASSPPRGAYQPQHFGDGTRLSIL.